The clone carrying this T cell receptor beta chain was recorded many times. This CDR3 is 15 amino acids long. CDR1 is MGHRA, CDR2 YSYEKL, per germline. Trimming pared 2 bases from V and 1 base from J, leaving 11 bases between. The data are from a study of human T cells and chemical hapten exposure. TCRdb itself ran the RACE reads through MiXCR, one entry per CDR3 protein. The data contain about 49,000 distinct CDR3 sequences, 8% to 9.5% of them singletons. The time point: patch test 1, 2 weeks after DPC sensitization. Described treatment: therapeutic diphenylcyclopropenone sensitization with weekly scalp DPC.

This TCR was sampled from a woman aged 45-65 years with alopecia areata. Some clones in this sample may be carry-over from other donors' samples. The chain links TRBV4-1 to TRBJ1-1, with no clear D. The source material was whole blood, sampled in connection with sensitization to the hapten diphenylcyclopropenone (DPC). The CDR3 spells CASSQHRIPNTEAFF. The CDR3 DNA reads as TGCGCCAGCAGCCAACATCGGATCCCGAACACTGAAGCTTTCTTT.